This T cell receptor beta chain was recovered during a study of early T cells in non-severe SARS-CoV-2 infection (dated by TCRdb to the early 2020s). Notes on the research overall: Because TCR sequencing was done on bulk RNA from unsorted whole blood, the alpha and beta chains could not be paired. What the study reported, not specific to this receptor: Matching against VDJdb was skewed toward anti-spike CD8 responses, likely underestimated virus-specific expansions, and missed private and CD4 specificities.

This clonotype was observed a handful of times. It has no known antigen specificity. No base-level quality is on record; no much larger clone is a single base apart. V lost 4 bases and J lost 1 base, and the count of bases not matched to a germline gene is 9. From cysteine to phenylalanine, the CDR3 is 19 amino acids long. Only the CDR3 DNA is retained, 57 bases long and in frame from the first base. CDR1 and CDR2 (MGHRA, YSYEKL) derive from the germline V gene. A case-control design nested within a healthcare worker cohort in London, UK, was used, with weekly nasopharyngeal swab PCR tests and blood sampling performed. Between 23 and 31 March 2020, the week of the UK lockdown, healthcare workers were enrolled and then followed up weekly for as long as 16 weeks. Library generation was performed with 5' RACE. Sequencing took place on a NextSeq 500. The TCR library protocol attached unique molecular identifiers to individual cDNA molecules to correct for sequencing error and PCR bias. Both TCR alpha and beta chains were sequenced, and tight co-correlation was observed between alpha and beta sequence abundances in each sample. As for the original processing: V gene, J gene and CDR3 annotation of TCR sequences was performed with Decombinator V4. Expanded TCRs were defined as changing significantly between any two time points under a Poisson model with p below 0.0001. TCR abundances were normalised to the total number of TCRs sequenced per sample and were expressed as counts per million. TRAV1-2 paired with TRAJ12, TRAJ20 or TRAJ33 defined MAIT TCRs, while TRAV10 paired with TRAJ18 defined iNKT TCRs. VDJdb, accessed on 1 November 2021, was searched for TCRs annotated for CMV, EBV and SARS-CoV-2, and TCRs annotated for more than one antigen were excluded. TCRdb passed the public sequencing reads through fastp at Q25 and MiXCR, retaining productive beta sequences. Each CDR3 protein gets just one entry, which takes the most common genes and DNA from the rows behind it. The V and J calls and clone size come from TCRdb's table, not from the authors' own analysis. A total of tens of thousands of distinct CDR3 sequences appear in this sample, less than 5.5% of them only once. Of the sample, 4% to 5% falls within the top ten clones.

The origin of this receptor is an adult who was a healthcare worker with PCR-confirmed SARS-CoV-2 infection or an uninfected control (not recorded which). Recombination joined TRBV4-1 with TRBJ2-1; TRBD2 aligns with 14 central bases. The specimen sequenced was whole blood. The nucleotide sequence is TGCGCCAGCAGCCGCACCCCGGGACTAGCGGGAGAATCCTACAATGAGCAGTTCTTC. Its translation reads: CASSRTPGLAGESYNEQFF.